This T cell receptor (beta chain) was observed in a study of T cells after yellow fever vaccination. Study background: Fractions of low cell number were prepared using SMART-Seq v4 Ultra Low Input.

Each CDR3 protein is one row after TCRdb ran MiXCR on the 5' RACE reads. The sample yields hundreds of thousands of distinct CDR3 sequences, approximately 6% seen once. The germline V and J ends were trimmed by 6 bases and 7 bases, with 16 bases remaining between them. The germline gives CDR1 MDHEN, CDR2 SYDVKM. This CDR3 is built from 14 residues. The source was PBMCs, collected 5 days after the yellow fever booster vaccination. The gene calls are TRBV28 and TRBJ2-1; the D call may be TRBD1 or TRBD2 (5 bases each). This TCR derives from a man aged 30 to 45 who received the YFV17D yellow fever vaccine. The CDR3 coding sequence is TGTGCCAGCAGGCGCCCCGGGGCGGTGAATGAGCAGTTCTTC. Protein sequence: CASRRPGAVNEQFF.